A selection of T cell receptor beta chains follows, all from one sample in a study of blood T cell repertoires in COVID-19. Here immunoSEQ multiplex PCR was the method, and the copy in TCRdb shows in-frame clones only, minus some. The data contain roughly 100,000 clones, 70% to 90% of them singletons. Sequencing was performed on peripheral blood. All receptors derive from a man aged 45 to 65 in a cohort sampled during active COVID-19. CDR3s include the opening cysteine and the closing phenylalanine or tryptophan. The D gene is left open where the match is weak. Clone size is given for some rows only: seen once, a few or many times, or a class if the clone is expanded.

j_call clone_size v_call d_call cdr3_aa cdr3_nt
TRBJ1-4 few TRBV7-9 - CASSLSEDEKLFF TGTGCCAGCAGCTTGAGCGAGGATGAAAAACTGTTTTTT
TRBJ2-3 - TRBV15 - CATSRAHPGDTQYF TGTGCCACCAGCAGAGCACACCCGGGAGATACGCAGTATTTT
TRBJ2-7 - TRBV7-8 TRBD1 CASSLEETGVYEQYF TGTGCCAGCAGCTTAGAGGAGACAGGGGTTTACGAGCAGTACTTC
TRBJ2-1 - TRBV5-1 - CASSLRGESYNEQFF TGCGCCAGCAGCTTGCGGGGAGAATCCTACAATGAGCAGTTCTTC
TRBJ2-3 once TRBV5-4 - CASSTPLSDAQYF TGTGCCAGCAGCACCCCCCTTAGCGACGCGCAGTATTTT
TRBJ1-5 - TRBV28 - CASSFFKSLGNQPQHF TGTGCCAGCAGTTTTTTTAAGTCACTCGGCAATCAGCCCCAGCATTTT
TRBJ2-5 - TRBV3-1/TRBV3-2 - CASGAAGQETQYF TGTGCCAGCGGGGCCGCGGGGCAAGAGACCCAGTACTTC
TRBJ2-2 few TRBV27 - CASSLPGGELFF TGTGCCAGCAGCTTGCCAGGAGGGGAGCTGTTTTTT
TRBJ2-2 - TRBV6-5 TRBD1 CASSLTGVTGELFF TGTGCCAGCAGTTTAACAGGGGTAACCGGGGAGCTGTTTTTT
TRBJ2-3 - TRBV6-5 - CASSFRHTDTQYF TGTGCCAGCAGTTTCCGACACACAGATACGCAGTATTTT
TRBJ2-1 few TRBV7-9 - CASSRGGGVPRRYNEQFF TGTGCCAGCAGCCGCGGAGGGGGGGTCCCAAGACGATACAATGAGCAGTTCTTC
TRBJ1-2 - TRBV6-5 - CASRGSPYGYTF TGTGCCAGCCGCGGATCGCCCTATGGCTACACCTTC
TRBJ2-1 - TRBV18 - CASSPPLAPLVLQFF TGTGCCAGCTCACCACCGCTAGCGCCGCTCGTCCTTCAGTTCTTC
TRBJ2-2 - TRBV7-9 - CASSLAGAPGELFF TGTGCCAGCAGCTTAGCGGGGGCGCCCGGGGAGCTGTTTTTT
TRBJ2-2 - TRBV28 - CASSERVYHGGELFF TGTGCCAGCAGTGAAAGAGTTTATCATGGCGGGGAGCTGTTTTTT
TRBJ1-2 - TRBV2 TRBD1 CASRTPGQGPNYGYTF TGTGCCAGCAGGACCCCGGGACAGGGGCCGAACTATGGCTACACCTTC
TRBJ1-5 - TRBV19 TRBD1 CATGGTGGINQPQHF TGTGCCACCGGGGGGACAGGGGGGATCAATCAGCCCCAGCATTTT
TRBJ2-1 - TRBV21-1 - CASSAQRGDRGGEQFF TGTGCCAGCAGCGCCCAAAGGGGTGACAGGGGGGGTGAGCAGTTCTTC
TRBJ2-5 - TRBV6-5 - CASTSGETQYF TGTGCCAGCACTTCGGGAGAGACCCAGTACTTC
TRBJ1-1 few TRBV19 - CASSRTENTEAFF TGTGCCAGTAGCAGGACAGAGAACACTGAAGCTTTCTTT
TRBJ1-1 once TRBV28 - CASSPHGGGEAFF TGTGCCAGCAGTCCTCACGGTGGCGGTGAAGCTTTCTTT
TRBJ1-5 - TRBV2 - CASSERSGVSNQPQHF TGTGCCAGCAGTGAAAGGTCAGGGGTTAGCAATCAGCCCCAGCATTTT
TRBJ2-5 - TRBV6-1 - CASSERRNQETQYF TGTGCCAGCAGTGAAAGGCGGAACCAAGAGACCCAGTACTTC
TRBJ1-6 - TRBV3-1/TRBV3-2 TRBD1 CASSQGDRNNSPLHF TGTGCCAGCAGCCAAGGGGACAGAAATAATTCACCCCTCCACTTT
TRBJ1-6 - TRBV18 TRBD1 CASSPQQGIDSPLHF TGTGCCAGCTCACCACAACAGGGGATCGATTCACCCCTCCACTTT
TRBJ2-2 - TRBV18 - CASSPRDTGELFF TGTGCCAGCTCACCACGAGACACCGGGGAGCTGTTTTTT
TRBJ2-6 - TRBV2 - CASSEAWDTSGANVLTF TGTGCCAGCAGTGAAGCGTGGGACACCTCTGGGGCCAACGTCCTGACTTTC
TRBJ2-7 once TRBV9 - CASSPQVGSYEQYF TGTGCCAGCAGCCCCCAGGTGGGTTCCTACGAGCAGTACTTC
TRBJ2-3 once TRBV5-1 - CASSLSGTGDTQYF TGCGCCAGCAGCCTGAGCGGTACTGGAGATACGCAGTATTTT
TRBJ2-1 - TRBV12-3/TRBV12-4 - CASSNGVGQFF TGTGCCAGCAGTAACGGGGTGGGGCAGTTCTTC
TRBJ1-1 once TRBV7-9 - CASSFGSNTEAFF TGTGCCAGCAGCTTCGGGTCAAACACTGAAGCTTTCTTT
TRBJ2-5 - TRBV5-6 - CASSLAQYQETQYF TGTGCCAGCAGCTTGGCTCAGTACCAAGAGACCCAGTACTTC